This TCR beta chain was identified during a study of Ad26.COV2.S vaccination and SARS-CoV-2 variants (dated by TCRdb to about 2021). With regard to the full study: Donors in the vaccine arm were drawn from COV1001, a phase I-IIa trial of Ad26.COV2.S in healthy adults that was multicentre, randomized, double-blind and placebo-controlled. Dosing of Ad26.COV2.S was intramuscular, at either 5x10^10 or 1x10^11 viral particles, delivered as one shot or as two shots spaced 56 days apart. The specificity and breadth of SARS-CoV-2-reactive T cell receptors after Ad26.COV2.S vaccination were assessed by TCRbeta repertoire sequencing. The TCR-sequenced set comprised about 30 samples: approximately 19 Ad26.COV2.S vaccine recipients, 5 placebo recipients and 8 SARS-CoV-2 convalescent individuals. Trial participants were randomized into five groups of five: low-dose or high-dose Ad26.COV2.S given once or twice, or placebo on both occasions. Investigators did not know the trial group allocation while performing experiments and assessing outcomes.

According to the study, the label for this sample's treatment or condition signals: 19 received Ad26.COV2.S at low or high dose, single or two shots; several received placebo; per-sample allocation not given. Repertoires of vaccine and placebo recipients were sequenced from samples collected on day 63 after the first injection. In Cohort 1b, around 25 adults aged 18-55 years were enrolled at a single site in Boston, USA, between 29 July and 7 August 2020. Ad26.COV2.S consisted of a replication-incompetent adenovirus type 26 vector by which a prefusion-stabilized SARS-CoV-2 spike protein from the original Wuhan strain was expressed. The immunoSEQ Assay was the method used to sequence TCRbeta CDR3 regions. After extraction, genomic DNA underwent amplification by bias-controlled multiplex PCR, followed by high-throughput sequencing. In the source study's methods: To quantify the absolute abundance of every unique TCRbeta CDR3 region, sequences were collapsed and filtered. T cell fraction was estimated by normalizing TCRbeta template counts to usable DNA, which was measured by amplifying reference genes present in all nucleated cells. Repertoire TCRs were annotated as SARS-CoV-2-specific when V gene, CDR3 amino acid sequence and J gene were exactly matched to a known reactive TCR set. The reference SARS-CoV-2 TCR set was derived from MIRA and filtered for enrichment in COVID-19-positive ImmuneCODE repertoires, a step that removed public or cross-reactive TCRs. Using the MIRA antigens, annotated TCRs were further analysed by specific ORF or by position within an ORF. Depth was the summed frequency of annotated unique rearrangements, while breadth was defined as annotated unique rearrangements over total unique productive rearrangements. TCR breadth was compared between groups using two-sided Wilcoxon rank-sum tests. Here the immuneACCESS table is served through TCRdb, limited to in-frame sequences with V and J called. Missing clones are a known gap in these copies; in checked studies unresolved V genes cover under half, and the rest lacks a known reason. The V and J calls and the clone size are those of that table, but D and trimming were determined from the DNA. This sample is represented by about 440,000 clones; 90% of them were singletons. More than 3.5% of the sample is in the top ten clones.

Including cysteine and phenylalanine, the CDR3 has 18 amino acids. Just CDR3 DNA is preserved here, 54 bases in frame from base 1. V sheds 1 base and J sheds 0 bases, leaving 16 bases between their ends. Reading the germline V gene gives CDR1 SGHTA and CDR2 FQGNSA. Summary of the overall study and its limitations: Substantial breadth of spike-specific CD8+ and CD4+ T cell responses was reported after vaccination. Comparable non-spike TCR breadth was observed between vaccine and placebo recipients, consistent with only spike being contained in the vaccine. It was noted by the authors that total T cell responses may have been underestimated by the TCR breadth and depth analyses. Compared with placebo recipients, Ad26.COV2.S recipients showed higher spike-specific TCR breadth (P = 0.0014). Comparing responses between vaccine doses or regimens was not something the study was powered to do.

Remarks on this clone: The specificity of this receptor is unknown. Per-base qualities were not stored, and no clone one base away is much larger.

Sequenced material: peripheral blood, taken in a trial of Ad26.COV2.S vaccine versus placebo. This clonotype originated in a person between 18 and 65 years old who received the Ad26.COV2.S COVID-19 vaccine or a placebo. The V gene is TRBV7-2 and the J gene is TRBJ1-3; a tentative D call is TRBD1 (6 bases match). This receptor carries the CDR3 CASSLVPGGQSSGNTIYF. The DNA sequence is as follows: TGTGCCAGCAGCTTAGTTCCGGGCGGACAGAGCTCTGGAAACACCATATATTTT.